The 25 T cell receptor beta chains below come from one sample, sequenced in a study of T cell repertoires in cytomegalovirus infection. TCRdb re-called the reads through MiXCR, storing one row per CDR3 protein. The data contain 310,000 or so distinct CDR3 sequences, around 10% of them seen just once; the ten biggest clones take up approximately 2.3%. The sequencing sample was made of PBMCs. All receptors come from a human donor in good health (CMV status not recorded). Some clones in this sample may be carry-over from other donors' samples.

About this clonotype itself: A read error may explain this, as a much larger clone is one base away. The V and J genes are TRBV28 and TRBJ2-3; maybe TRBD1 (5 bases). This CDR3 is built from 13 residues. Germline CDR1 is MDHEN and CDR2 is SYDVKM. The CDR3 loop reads CASSSSSTDTRYF. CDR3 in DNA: TGTGCCAGCAGTTCCTCTTCGACAGATACGCGGTATTTT.

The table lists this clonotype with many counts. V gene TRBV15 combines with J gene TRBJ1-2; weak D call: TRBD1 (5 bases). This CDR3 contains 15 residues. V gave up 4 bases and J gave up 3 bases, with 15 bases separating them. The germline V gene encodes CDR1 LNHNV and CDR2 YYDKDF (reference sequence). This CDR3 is CATSTGKGWDYGYTF. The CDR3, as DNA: TGTGCCACCAGCACGGGAAAGGGGTGGGACTATGGCTACACCTTC.

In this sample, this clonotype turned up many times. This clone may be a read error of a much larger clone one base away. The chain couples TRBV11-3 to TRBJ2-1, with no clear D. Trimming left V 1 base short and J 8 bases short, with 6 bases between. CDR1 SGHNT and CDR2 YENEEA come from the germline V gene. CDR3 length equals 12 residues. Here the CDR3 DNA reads TGTGCCAGCAGCTTAGGGTGGGATGAGCAGTTCTTC. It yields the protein CASSLGWDEQFF.

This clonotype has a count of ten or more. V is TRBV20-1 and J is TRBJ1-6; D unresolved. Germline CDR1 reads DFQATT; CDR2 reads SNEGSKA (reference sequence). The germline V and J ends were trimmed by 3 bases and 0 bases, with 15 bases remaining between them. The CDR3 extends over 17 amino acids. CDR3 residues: CSARGGLPSSYNSPLHF. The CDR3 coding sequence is TGCAGTGCTAGGGGCGGACTTCCGAGCTCCTATAATTCACCCCTCCACTTT.

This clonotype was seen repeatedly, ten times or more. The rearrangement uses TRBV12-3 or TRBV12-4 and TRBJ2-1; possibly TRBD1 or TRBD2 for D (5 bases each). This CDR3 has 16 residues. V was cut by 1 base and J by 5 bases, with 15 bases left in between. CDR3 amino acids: CASSLGDGGRHNEQFF. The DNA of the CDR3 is TGTGCCAGCAGTTTAGGGGACGGTGGCAGACACAATGAGCAGTTCTTC.

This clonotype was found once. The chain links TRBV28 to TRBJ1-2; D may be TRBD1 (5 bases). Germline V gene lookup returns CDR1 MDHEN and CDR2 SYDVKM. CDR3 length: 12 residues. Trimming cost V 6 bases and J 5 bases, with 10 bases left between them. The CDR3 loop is CASRQAHYGYTF. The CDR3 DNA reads TGTGCCAGCAGACAGGCCCATTATGGCTACACCTTC.

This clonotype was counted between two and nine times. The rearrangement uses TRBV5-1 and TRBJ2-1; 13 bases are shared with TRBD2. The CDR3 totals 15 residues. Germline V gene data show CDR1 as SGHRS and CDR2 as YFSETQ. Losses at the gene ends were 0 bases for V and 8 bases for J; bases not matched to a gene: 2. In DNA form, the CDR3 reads TGCGCCAGCAGCTTGGGACTAGCGGGGGGAGATGAGCAGTTCTTC. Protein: CASSLGLAGGDEQFF.

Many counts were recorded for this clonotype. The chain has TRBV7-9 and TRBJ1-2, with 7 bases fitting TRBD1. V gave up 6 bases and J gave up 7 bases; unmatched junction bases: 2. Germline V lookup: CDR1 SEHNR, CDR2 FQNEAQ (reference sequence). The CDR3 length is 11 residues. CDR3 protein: CASRDRVGYTF. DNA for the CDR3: TGTGCCAGCAGAGACAGGGTTGGCTACACCTTC.

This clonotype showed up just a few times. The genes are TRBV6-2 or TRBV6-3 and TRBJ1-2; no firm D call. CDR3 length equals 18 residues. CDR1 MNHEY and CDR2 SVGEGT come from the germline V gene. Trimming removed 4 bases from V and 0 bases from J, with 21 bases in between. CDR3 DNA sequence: TGTGCCAGCAGTTTCATAGGGATCTACTACTTTACTAACTATGGCTACACCTTC. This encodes CASSFIGIYYFTNYGYTF.

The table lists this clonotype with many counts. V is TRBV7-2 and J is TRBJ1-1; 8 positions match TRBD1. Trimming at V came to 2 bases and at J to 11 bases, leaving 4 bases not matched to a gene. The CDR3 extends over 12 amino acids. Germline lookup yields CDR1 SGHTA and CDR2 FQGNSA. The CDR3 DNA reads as TGTGCCAGCAGCTTAAGGACAGGGAACGCTTTCTTT. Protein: CASSLRTGNAFF.

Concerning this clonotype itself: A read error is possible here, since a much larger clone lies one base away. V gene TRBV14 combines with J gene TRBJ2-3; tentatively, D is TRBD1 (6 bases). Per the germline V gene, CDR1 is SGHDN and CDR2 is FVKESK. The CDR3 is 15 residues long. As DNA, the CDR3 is TGTGCCAGCAGCCAACAGGGGCCTCGGACAGATATGCAGTATTTT. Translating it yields CASSQQGPRTDMQYF. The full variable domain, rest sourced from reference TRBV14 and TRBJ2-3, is EAGVTQFPSHSVIEKGQTVTLRCDPISGHDNLYWYRRVMGKEIKFLLHFVKESKQDESGMPNNRFLAERTGGTYSTLKVQPAELEDSGVYFCASSQQGPRTDMQYFGPGTRLTVL.

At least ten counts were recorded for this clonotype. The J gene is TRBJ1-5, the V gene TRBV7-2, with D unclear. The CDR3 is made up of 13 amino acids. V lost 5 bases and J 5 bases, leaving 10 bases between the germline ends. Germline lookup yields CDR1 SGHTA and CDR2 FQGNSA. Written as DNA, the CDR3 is TGTGCCAGCAGCACAAATTCTGATCAGCCCCAGCATTTT. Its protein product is CASSTNSDQPQHF.

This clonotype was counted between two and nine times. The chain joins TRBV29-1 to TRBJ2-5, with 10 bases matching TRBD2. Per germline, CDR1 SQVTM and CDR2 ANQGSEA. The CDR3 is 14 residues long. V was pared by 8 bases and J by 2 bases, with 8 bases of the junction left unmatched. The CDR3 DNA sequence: TGCAGCACGAGACTAGCGGGTACTCAAGAGACCCAGTACTTC. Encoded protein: CSTRLAGTQETQYF.

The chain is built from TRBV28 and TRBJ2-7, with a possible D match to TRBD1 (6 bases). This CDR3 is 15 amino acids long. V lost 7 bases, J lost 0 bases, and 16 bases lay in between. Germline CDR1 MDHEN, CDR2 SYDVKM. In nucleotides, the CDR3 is TGTGCCAGCAATTCTCCGGGACACAGCTCCTACGAGCAGTACGTC. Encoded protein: CASNSPGHSSYEQYV.

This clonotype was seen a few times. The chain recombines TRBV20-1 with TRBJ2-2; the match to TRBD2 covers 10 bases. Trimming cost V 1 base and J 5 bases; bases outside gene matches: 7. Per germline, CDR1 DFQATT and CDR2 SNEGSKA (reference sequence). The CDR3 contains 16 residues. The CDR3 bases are TGCAGTGCTAGAGCCCCTAGCGGGGGCGGTACCGGGGAGCTGTTTTTT. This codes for CSARAPSGGGTGELFF.

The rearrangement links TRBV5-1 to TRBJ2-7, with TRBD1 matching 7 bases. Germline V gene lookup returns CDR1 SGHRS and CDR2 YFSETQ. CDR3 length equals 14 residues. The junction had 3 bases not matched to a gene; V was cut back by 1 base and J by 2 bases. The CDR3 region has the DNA TGCGCCAGCAGCTTGCTGGGACAGACCTACGAGCAGTACGTC. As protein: CASSLLGQTYEQYV.

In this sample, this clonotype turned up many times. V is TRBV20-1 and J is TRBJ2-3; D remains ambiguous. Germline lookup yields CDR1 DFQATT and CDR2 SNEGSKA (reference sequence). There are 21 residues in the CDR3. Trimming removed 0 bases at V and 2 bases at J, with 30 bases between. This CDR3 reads CSARDEASRLESVPLTDTQYF. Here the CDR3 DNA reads TGCAGTGCTAGAGATGAAGCCTCACGCCTTGAATCGGTACCCCTCACAGATACGCAGTATTTT.

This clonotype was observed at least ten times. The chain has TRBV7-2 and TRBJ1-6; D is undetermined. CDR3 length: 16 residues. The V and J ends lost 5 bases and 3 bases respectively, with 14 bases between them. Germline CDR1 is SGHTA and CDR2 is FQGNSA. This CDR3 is CASSPKDVFYNSPLHF. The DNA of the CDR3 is TGTGCCAGCAGCCCGAAGGACGTCTTCTATAATTCACCCCTCCACTTT.

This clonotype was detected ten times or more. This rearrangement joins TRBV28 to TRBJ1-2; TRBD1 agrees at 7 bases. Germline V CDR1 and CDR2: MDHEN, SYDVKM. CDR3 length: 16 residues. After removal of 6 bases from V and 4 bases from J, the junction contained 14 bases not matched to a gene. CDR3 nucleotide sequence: TGTGCCAGCAGGTCTACTCGACAGGGCCGGGGCTATGGCTACACCTTC. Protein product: CASRSTRQGRGYGYTF.

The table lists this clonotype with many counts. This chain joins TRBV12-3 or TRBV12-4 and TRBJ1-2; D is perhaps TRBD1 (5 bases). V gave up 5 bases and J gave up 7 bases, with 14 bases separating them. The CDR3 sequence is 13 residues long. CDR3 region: CASSQVDRAGYTF. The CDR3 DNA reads TGTGCCAGCAGTCAAGTCGACAGAGCTGGCTACACCTTC.

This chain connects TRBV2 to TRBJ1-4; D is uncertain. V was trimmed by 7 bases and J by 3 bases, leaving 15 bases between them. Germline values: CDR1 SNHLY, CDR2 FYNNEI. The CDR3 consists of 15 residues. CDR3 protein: CASNLRGAANEKLFF. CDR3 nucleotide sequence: TGTGCCAGCAACCTAAGAGGAGCAGCTAATGAAAAACTGTTTTTT. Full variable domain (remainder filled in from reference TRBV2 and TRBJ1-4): EPEVTQTPSHQVTQMGQEVILRCVPISNHLYFYWYRQILGQKVEFLVSFYNNEISEKSEIFDDQFSVERPDGSNFTLKIRSTKLEDSAMYFCASNLRGAANEKLFFGSGTQLSVL.

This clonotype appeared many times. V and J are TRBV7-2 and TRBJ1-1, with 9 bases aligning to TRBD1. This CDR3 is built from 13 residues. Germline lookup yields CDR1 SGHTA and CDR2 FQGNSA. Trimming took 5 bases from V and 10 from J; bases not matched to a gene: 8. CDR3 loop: CASSPRTGVIAFF. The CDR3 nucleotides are TGTGCCAGCAGCCCAAGGACAGGGGTTATAGCTTTCTTT. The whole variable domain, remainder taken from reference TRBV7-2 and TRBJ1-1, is GAGVSQSPSNKVTEKGKDVELRCDPISGHTALYWYRQSLGQGLEFLIYFQGNSAPDKSGLPSDRFSAERTGGSVSTLTIQRTQQEDSAVYLCASSPRTGVIAFFGQGTRLTVV.

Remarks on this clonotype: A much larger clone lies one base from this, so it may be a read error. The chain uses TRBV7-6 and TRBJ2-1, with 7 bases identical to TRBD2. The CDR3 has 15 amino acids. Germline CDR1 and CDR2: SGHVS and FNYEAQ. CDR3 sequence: CASSLNGLADNEQSF. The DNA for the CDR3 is TGTGCCAGCAGCTTAAACGGGCTAGCGGACAATGAGCAGTCCTTC.

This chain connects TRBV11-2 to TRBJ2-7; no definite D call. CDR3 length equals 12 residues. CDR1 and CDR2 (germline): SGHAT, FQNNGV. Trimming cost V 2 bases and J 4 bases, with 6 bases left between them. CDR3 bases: TGTGCCAGCAGCTTATGGGGTTACGAGCAGTACGTC. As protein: CASSLWGYEQYV.

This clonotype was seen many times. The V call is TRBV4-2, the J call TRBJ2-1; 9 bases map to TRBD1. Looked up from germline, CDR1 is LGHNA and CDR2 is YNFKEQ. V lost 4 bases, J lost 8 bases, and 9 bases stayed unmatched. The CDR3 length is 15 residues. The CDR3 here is CASSLQGATTDEQFF. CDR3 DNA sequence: TGTGCCAGCAGCCTACAGGGGGCGACGACCGATGAGCAGTTCTTC.